These T cell receptor beta chains were read from a single sample in a study of T cells in localized non-small cell lung cancer. Sequenced by immunoSEQ multiplex PCR; TCRdb stores in-frame clones only, minus some. This sample has 40,000 or so clones, with about four fifths found just once. Here the sequenced sample was PBMCs, taken before any cancer treatment. Receptor source: a woman aged 35 to 69 with stage II squamous cell lung carcinoma. CDR3s include the opening cysteine and the closing phenylalanine or tryptophan. A D gene is named only where the DNA matches it firmly. Expanded clones get a size class; other rows say once, few or many, or leave the size out.

>TRBV28|NA|TRBJ1-2|few|13
CASSPSDGYGYTF
TGTGCCAGCAGTCCCTCCGATGGTTATGGCTACACCTTC
>TRBV7-2|NA|TRBJ2-5|NA|13
CASTGQLQETQYF
TGTGCCAGCACCGGACAGCTCCAAGAGACCCAGTACTTC
>TRBV4-2|NA|TRBJ1-6|NA|16
CASSQERASDNSPLHF
TGTGCCAGCAGCCAAGAACGGGCCAGCGATAATTCACCCCTCCACTTT
>TRBV5-6|TRBD1|TRBJ1-5|NA|14
CASSLGQGTLSQHF
TGTGCCAGCAGCTTGGGACAGGGGACCTTATCCCAGCATTTT
>TRBV4-3|NA|TRBJ2-7|NA|14
CASSQGQAGYEQYF
TGCGCCAGCAGCCAAGGGCAGGCCGGCTACGAGCAGTACTTC
>TRBV19|TRBD1|TRBJ1-2|NA|16
CASIQTGGDGKDGYTF
TGTGCCAGTATCCAAACAGGGGGCGACGGTAAGGATGGCTACACCTTC
>TRBV5-1|TRBD1|TRBJ1-1|few|15
CASSSPGQGNTEAFF
TGCGCCAGCAGCTCTCCGGGACAGGGGAACACTGAAGCTTTCTTT
>TRBV28|TRBD1|TRBJ1-5|NA|15
CASSSRTGGFQPQHF
TGTGCCAGCAGTTCTCGGACAGGGGGCTTTCAGCCCCAGCATTTT
>TRBV2|TRBD1|TRBJ2-7|NA|14
CASSSTGGRYEQYF
TGTGCCAGCAGTTCGACAGGGGGGAGATACGAGCAGTACTTC
>TRBV5-1|NA|TRBJ2-1|NA|12
CASSLGGPQRLF
TGCGCCAGCAGCTTGGGAGGACCCCAAAGGCTCTTC
>TRBV28|TRBD1|TRBJ2-7|NA|20
CASSLSPLVVTGTGDGEQYF
TGTGCCAGCAGTTTAAGCCCCTTGGTGGTAACCGGGACAGGGGACGGCGAGCAGTACTTC
>TRBV19|NA|TRBJ2-1|NA|14
CASSIDLGLGEQFF
TGTGCCAGTAGTATAGATCTGGGGCTCGGTGAGCAGTTCTTC
>TRBV11-2|NA|TRBJ1-4|NA|15
CASSGRDGTNEKLFF
TGTGCCAGCAGCGGCCGGGACGGAACTAATGAAAAACTGTTTTTT
>TRBV7-2|NA|TRBJ2-7|NA|14
CASSLARFEYEQYF
TGTGCCAGCAGCTTAGCGCGTTTCGAATACGAGCAGTACTTC
>TRBV27|NA|TRBJ2-1|NA|13
CASSWGTLNEQFF
TGTGCCAGCAGTTGGGGGACCCTGAATGAGCAGTTCTTC
>TRBV6-6|NA|TRBJ1-1|NA|13
CASSYSMNTEAFF
TGTGCCAGCAGTTATAGCATGAACACTGAAGCTTTCTTT
>TRBV7-6|NA|TRBJ1-6|NA|16
CASSLAPTAYNSPLHF
TGTGCCAGCAGCTTAGCCCCGACAGCTTATAATTCACCCCTCCACTTT
>TRBV18|TRBD1|TRBJ1-1|NA|14
CASSAGQGYTEAFF
TGTGCCAGCTCGGCGGGACAGGGATACACTGAAGCTTTCTTT
>TRBV6-6|NA|TRBJ1-5|NA|14
CASNLQGGNQPQHF
TGTGCCAGCAATTTACAGGGTGGCAATCAGCCCCAGCATTTT
>TRBV5-6|NA|TRBJ1-3|NA|15
CASSSVSIAGNTIYF
TGTGCCAGCAGCTCGGTCAGTATCGCTGGAAACACCATATATTTT
>TRBV5-3|TRBD1|TRBJ1-4|once|14
CARSQTGMKEKLFF
TGTGCCAGAAGCCAGACAGGGATGAAAGAAAAACTGTTTTTT
>TRBV2|NA|TRBJ1-1|NA|15
CASSEAEVGRPEAFF
TGTGCCAGCAGTGAAGCTGAGGTGGGGCGACCTGAAGCTTTCTTT
>TRBV7-9|NA|TRBJ1-1|few|15
CASSPIPGKNTEAFF
TGTGCCAGCAGCCCAATTCCAGGGAAGAACACTGAAGCTTTCTTT
>TRBV5-1|NA|TRBJ1-1|NA|14
CASTPQGMNTEAFF
TGCGCCAGCACTCCGCAGGGAATGAACACTGAAGCTTTCTTT
>TRBV5-1|NA|TRBJ1-1|NA|13
CASSWGGSTEAFF
TGCGCCAGCAGCTGGGGAGGAAGCACTGAAGCTTTCTTT
>TRBV2|NA|TRBJ2-3|NA|13
CASTRDNTDTQYF
TGTGCCAGTACCCGGGACAACACAGATACGCAGTATTTT
>TRBV18|TRBD1|TRBJ2-2|NA|15
CASSWTGDGTGELFF
TGTGCCAGCTCGTGGACAGGGGATGGCACCGGGGAGCTGTTTTTT
>TRBV29-1|NA|TRBJ1-2|NA|12
CSVSGLFYGYTF
TGCAGCGTTAGCGGACTGTTCTATGGCTACACCTTC
>TRBV7-2|NA|TRBJ2-7|NA|14
CASSLADGAYEQYF
TGTGCCAGCAGCTTAGCGGATGGGGCCTACGAGCAGTACTTC
>TRBV6-1|NA|TRBJ2-7|NA|14
CASSLRDGGYEQYF
TGTGCCAGCAGCCTCCGGGACGGAGGATACGAGCAGTACTTC
>TRBV10-3|NA|TRBJ2-1|NA|14
CAISESNSYNEQFF
TGTGCCATCAGTGAGTCCAACTCATACAATGAGCAGTTCTTC
>TRBV5-4|NA|TRBJ2-5|NA|16
CASSPYLGAEQETQYF
TGCGCCAGCAGCCCCTATCTGGGCGCCGAGCAAGAGACCCAGTACTTC
>TRBV28|NA|TRBJ2-5|NA|15
CASRKSDGRQETQYF
TGTGCCAGCAGGAAGTCAGACGGCCGCCAAGAGACCCAGTACTTC
>TRBV4-2|NA|TRBJ2-3|NA|17
CASSQAASLSSTDTQYF
TGTGCCAGCAGCCAAGCGGCTAGCCTATCTAGCACAGATACGCAGTATTTT
>TRBV2|NA|TRBJ2-5|NA|16
CASSEAGYSSGETQYF
TGTGCCAGCAGTGAAGCTGGGTATAGTAGCGGAGAGACCCAGTACTTC